Listed below are T cell receptor beta chains from one sample, sequenced in a study of shared clonotypes between healthy human individuals. TCRdb keeps only in-frame clones here, not all; method: immunoSEQ multiplex PCR. The sample shows 2 million to 3 million clones, roughly 92% of them seen only once. The sample comprised naive CD4+ T cells sorted from blood. The origin of the receptors is a man between 18 and 35 years old in good health. The CDR3 runs from the conserved cysteine through the conserved F or W. D genes are given only for firm matches. Where a row states a size, it is once, few, many or the class of an expanded clone; other rows omit it.

>TRBV7-2|.|TRBJ2-3|TRBD2
TGTGCCAGCAGCCGGGGGGGTACTAGCGCCACAGATACGCAGTATTTT
CASSRGGTSATDTQYF
>TRBV7-2|.|TRBJ1-1|.
TGTGCCAGCAGCTCAATCCTACGAAACACTGAAGCTTTCTTT
CASSSILRNTEAFF
>TRBV6-6|.|TRBJ1-6|TRBD1
TGTGCCAGCAGAGCGAACAGGGGGGGATCCTCACCCCTCCACTTT
CASRANRGGSSPLHF
>TRBV7-2|.|TRBJ1-1|.
TGTGCCAGCAGCTTAGGTAGGGCTGAAGCTTTCTTT
CASSLGRAEAFF
>TRBV14|.|TRBJ2-7|TRBD1
TGTGCCAGCAGCCAAGACATTCTAGGGACAGGGAAGTCCTACGAGCAGTACTTC
CASSQDILGTGKSYEQYF
>TRBV30|.|TRBJ2-3|.
TGTGCCTGGAGCCGGGACACAACAGATACGCAGTATTTT
CAWSRDTTDTQYF
>TRBV27|.|TRBJ2-7|TRBD1
TGTGCCAGCAGTTCCAGGACAGGAGCCTACGAGCAGTACTTC
CASSSRTGAYEQYF
>TRBV10-3|.|TRBJ1-6|.
TGTGCCATCAGTGAGGGAGGTCAGACCAATTCACCCCTCCACTTT
CAISEGGQTNSPLHF
>TRBV11-2|.|TRBJ2-7|.
TGTGCCAGCACCTTCGATAGCGGAACCTACGAGCAGTACTTC
CASTFDSGTYEQYF
>TRBV6-1|.|TRBJ2-7|.
TGTGCCAGCAGTGAAGCTCTCCGGTTGGGCTACGAGCAGTACTTC
CASSEALRLGYEQYF
>TRBV5-6|.|TRBJ1-3|.
TGTGCCAGCAGCCGGGGGTCGGGGACGAGGGGAAACACCATATATTTT
CASSRGSGTRGNTIYF
>TRBV5-1|.|TRBJ2-1|.
TGCGCCAGCAGCTTCTGGGGGTCATCCTACAATGAGCAGTTCTTC
CASSFWGSSYNEQFF
>TRBV30|few|TRBJ1-1|.
TGTGCCTGGAGGGTGTCGGGAAACACTGAAGCTTTCTTT
CAWRVSGNTEAFF
>TRBV25-1|.|TRBJ2-7|TRBD1
TGTGCCAGCAGTGCGACAGGGGGTTTCTACGAGCAGTACTTC
CASSATGGFYEQYF
>TRBV7-3|.|TRBJ2-1|.
TGTGCCAGCAGCTCCCCCGAACGGGGCCCGAGGGATGAGCAGTTCTTC
CASSSPERGPRDEQFF
>TRBV16|.|TRBJ2-5|TRBD1
TGTGCCAGCAGCCCGGAATCTACAGGGGTAGAGACCCAGTACTTC
CASSPESTGVETQYF
>TRBV10-1|.|TRBJ2-5|.
TGCGCCAGCAGTGGAGGGGGTATTGAAGAGACCCAGTACTTC
CASSGGGIEETQYF
>TRBV25-1|.|TRBJ2-1|.
TGTGCCAGCAGTGATTGGGGGCCCAATGAGCAGTTCTTC
CASSDWGPNEQFF
>TRBV19|.|TRBJ2-7|TRBD1
TGTGCCAGTAGTCCCAAAGGGACAGGGATACTCTCCGAGCAGTACTTC
CASSPKGTGILSEQYF
>TRBV6-5|.|TRBJ1-2|.
TGTGCCAGCGGAAAGGGCTCCCTCGGCTATGGCTACACCTTC
CASGKGSLGYGYTF
>TRBV6-1|.|TRBJ2-4|.
TGTGCCAGCAGTGAAGGGTTAGTAGTAGCCAAAAACATTCAGTACTTC
CASSEGLVVAKNIQYF
>TRBV19|.|TRBJ2-7|TRBD1
TGTGCCAGTAGTCCCAGGGACAGGGCCCTCTCCTACGAGCAGTACTTC
CASSPRDRALSYEQYF
>TRBV5-1|.|TRBJ1-6|.
TGCGCCAGCAGCTTGGTATCGAGGCAGGATTCACCCCTCCACTTT
CASSLVSRQDSPLHF
>TRBV7-2|.|TRBJ2-6|.
TGTGCCAGCAGCCTCGAGGTAACTGGGGCCAACGTCCTGACTTTC
CASSLEVTGANVLTF
>TRBV19|.|TRBJ1-2|.
TGTGCCAGTCATACCGAGGGCGGGGGCTATGGCTACACCTTC
CASHTEGGGYGYTF
>TRBV6-1|.|TRBJ1-1|TRBD1
TGTGCCAGCACCGTGACAGGGGGCTTGGGTACTGAAGCTTTCTTT
CASTVTGGLGTEAFF
>TRBV5-6|.|TRBJ2-7|TRBD1
TGTGCCAGCAGCTTGGTGGGTCAGGGGGCTTACGAGCAGTACTTC
CASSLVGQGAYEQYF
>TRBV18|.|TRBJ1-4|.
TGTGCCAGCTCACTAAACAGGGCAACTAATGAAAAACTGTTTTTT
CASSLNRATNEKLFF
>TRBV4-3|.|TRBJ1-6|.
TGCGCCAGCAGCGAAGACGGTAGCAGACCCCTCCACTTT
CASSEDGSRPLHF
>TRBV25-1|.|TRBJ2-5|.
TGTGCCAGCAGTGAATTAGGGCGGGACCCTGTGACCCAGTACTTC
CASSELGRDPVTQYF
>TRBV7-9|.|TRBJ2-1|TRBD2
TGTGCCAGCAGCTTGGGGACTAGCGGGAGTAATGAGCAGTTCTTC
CASSLGTSGSNEQFF
>TRBV28|.|TRBJ1-1|TRBD1
TGTGCCAGCATTCGGACAGGGGAAGCTTTCTTT
CASIRTGEAFF
>TRBV7-8|.|TRBJ1-5|TRBD1
TGTGCCAGCAGCTTGGAAGGGACAGGGGAGGGCAATCAGCCCCAGCATTTT
CASSLEGTGEGNQPQHF
>TRBV11-3|.|TRBJ2-3|TRBD1
TGTGCCAGCAGCCTAGGGGTGGGGCCCAGGGGGACAGATACGCAGTATTTT
CASSLGVGPRGTDTQYF
>TRBV9|.|TRBJ1-2|.
TGTGCCAGCAGCGTAGAGGGGGATGGCTACACCTTC
CASSVEGDGYTF
>TRBV10-1|.|TRBJ2-1|.
TGCGCCAGCAGTGAGTCCTTAAAAAATGAGCAGTTCTTC
CASSESLKNEQFF
>TRBV15|.|TRBJ1-5|TRBD1
TGTGCCACCAGCAGCCACAGGGGGGGCAATCAGCCCCAGCATTTT
CATSSHRGGNQPQHF
>TRBV4-3|.|TRBJ1-2|TRBD1
TGCGCCAGCAGCCAAGAGGCAGGGGGCTATGGCTACACCTTC
CASSQEAGGYGYTF
>TRBV4-1|.|TRBJ2-5|.
TGCGCCAGCAGCCAAGATCGGTCAGGGGACATTTCAGGAGAGACCCAGTACTTC
CASSQDRSGDISGETQYF
>TRBV9|.|TRBJ2-3|.
TGTGCCAGCAGTGTGTGGCAGGGCCTCACAGATACGCAGTATTTT
CASSVWQGLTDTQYF
>TRBV10-1|.|TRBJ2-3|.
TGCGCCAGCAGTGACACAGATACGCAGTATTTT
CASSDTDTQYF
>TRBV19|.|TRBJ1-5|.
TGTGCCAGCGCGGGGGGGCCAAGCGGGAATCAGCCCCAGCATTTT
CASAGGPSGNQPQHF
>TRBV7-7|.|TRBJ2-2|.
TGTGCTAGCAGCTTATGGGACGCCGGGGAGCTGTTTTTT
CASSLWDAGELFF
>TRBV6-9|.|TRBJ2-7|.
TGTGCCAGCAGTCCCGACCCGAACAGGGAGCACGAGCAGTACTTC
CASSPDPNREHEQYF
>TRBV11-2|.|TRBJ2-3|.
TGTGCCAGCAGCTTCACGGATAGCACAGATACGCAGTATTTT
CASSFTDSTDTQYF
>TRBV4-1|.|TRBJ2-7|.
TGCGCCAGCAGCTCCCCTGGCAGGACCTCCTACGAGCAGTACTTC
CASSSPGRTSYEQYF
>TRBV2|few|TRBJ1-5|.
TGTGCCAGCAGTGAAGTGTACCGGAATAGCAATCAGCCCCAGCATTTT
CASSEVYRNSNQPQHF
>TRBV30|.|TRBJ2-2|.
TGTGCCTGGAGTGTCCGGGCCGGGGAGCTGTTTTTT
CAWSVRAGELFF
>TRBV7-2|.|TRBJ2-7|TRBD1
TGTGCCAGCAGCACCCGACAGGGGGCGCTTCTCGAGCAGTACTTC
CASSTRQGALLEQYF
>TRBV11-3|.|TRBJ2-2|.
TGTGCCAGCAGCGCTAGGGGGACTAACACCGGGGAGCTGTTTTTT
CASSARGTNTGELFF
>TRBV9|.|TRBJ1-2|TRBD1
TGTGCCAGCAGCGTAGCAGGGACAGGGAACTATGGCTACACCTTC
CASSVAGTGNYGYTF
>TRBV20-1|.|TRBJ1-2|TRBD1
TGCAGCGCCGGGACAGGCTATGGCTACACCTTC
CSAGTGYGYTF
>TRBV28|.|TRBJ2-3|TRBD2
TGTGCCAGCACCTCCCTAGCAGCGGGGGGGCCCACGGATACGCAGTATTTT
CASTSLAAGGPTDTQYF
>TRBV5-4|.|TRBJ2-5|TRBD2
TGTGCCAGCAGCTTGGGGGCCGGGAGGGGAGAGACCCAGTACTTC
CASSLGAGRGETQYF
>TRBV6-1|.|TRBJ1-1|.
TGTGCCAGCAGTGAAGCAAGGAACACTGAAGCTTTCTTT
CASSEARNTEAFF